Described below is a single T cell receptor beta chain sequence and its context. Its antigen is not yet known. No quality values exist for individual bases; no much larger clone is one base distant. The donors were healthy, HIV-negative adults with no recently reported acute infections or vaccinations. Every donor was a Caucasian adult living in Nashville, Tennessee, USA. CD4+ T cells were enriched by magnetic negative selection, after which naive cells were positively selected on CD45RA and the negative fraction was taken as the memory subset. Blood was collected by leukapheresis, and PBMCs were isolated by Ficoll-Histopaque density gradient centrifugation and then cryopreserved in liquid nitrogen vapor phase. Analytical flow cytometry was used to check the purity and quantity of each magnetically sorted T cell population. From each sorted fraction, genomic DNA was isolated and quantified by UV absorbance on a Nanodrop 2000c.

The data originate from a study of shared clonotypes between healthy human individuals (dated by TCRdb to 2018 to 2021). About the investigation overall: A couple of women and a few men aged 18 to 49 years were included in the cohort. To increase sequencing depth and limit assay-specific biases, different laboratories used diverse techniques to prepare libraries and sequence TCR repertoires. Per donor, three plates each were used for CD4 naive and CD4 memory, two for CD8 naive, and one for CD8 memory. To estimate repertoire size and how much clonotypes are shared between individuals, the study performed deep sequencing of blood TCR repertoires from roughly five healthy adults. Per donor, leukapheresis produced somewhere between about 0.94 and 9 billion PBMCs. Study-level results and caveats: Naive subsets generally had larger estimated clonotype richness than memory subsets. About 5% of naive CD4, more than 3% of naive CD8, approximately 2% of memory CD4, and over 0.35% of memory CD8 clonotypes were shared across several donors. Because the study included a small number of donors, the genetic and exposure-history diversity represented was limited. Pairwise subsampling indicated that sequencing depth was expected to affect the degree of clonotype sharing among donors. Compared with non-shared clonotypes, clonotypes shared by all four sorted-subset donors had higher generation probabilities. Sampling was restricted to blood, and TCR repertoires in tissue are likely to differ from TCR repertoires in blood. Incomplete sequencing was indicated by rarefaction of sorted-subset datasets, despite the large sequencing depth.

Taken from the germline V gene, the CDR1 and CDR2 loops are MNHNS and SASEGT. The CDR3 measures 13 amino acids from cysteine to phenylalanine. Only the CDR3 region is kept as DNA, spanning 39 bases read in frame from base 1. V lost 2 bases and J lost 4 bases; the stretch between them is 9 bases long. Using the deep immunoSEQ assay, multiplex PCR amplified TCR CDR3 regions from genomic DNA. Extracted genomic DNA from each cell subset was spread evenly across all wells of several immunoSEQ 96-well plates, with each plate serving as a replicate. For sorted subsets, 150 to 250 ng of genomic DNA, equivalent to 30,000 or so T cell genomes, went into each replicate PCR. Purified libraries were measured with a Qubit 3.0 fluorometer, size-checked on a Bioanalyzer 2100, and measured again with the KAPA Library Quantification kit. Each immunoSEQ 96-well plate was sequenced on its own single-read 150-cycle Illumina NextSeq 550 flow cell. On the study's bioinformatics: Because only junctional sequences without quality scores were contained in the immunoSEQ output, filtering matching that applied to full-length reads could not be performed. Sequences were annotated with PyIR, a Python wrapper for IgBLAST v1.9, and V/J genes and CDR3 were assigned using IMGT germline references. Reads with weak V/J assignments (E-value above 1e-6), missing CDR3, stop codons, out-of-frame junctions, or ambiguous translated residues were removed. V3J clonotypes were defined by identical inferred V gene, J gene, and CDR3 amino acid sequence. To compute the percentage overlap between repertoires, the number of shared unique clonotypes was divided by the size of the smaller repertoire. RTK rarefaction, the Chao1 estimator, and Recon v2.1 estimates of unobserved clonotypes were used to assess repertoire richness. Generation probabilities were computed with OLGA for all TCRbeta clonotypes obtained by the gDNA method from a handful of donors. TCRdb stores this immuneACCESS table with in-frame sequences only. Part of the clones is absent; in the studies checked, under half of the shortfall reflects unresolved V genes, and no reason is known for the rest. That table is the source of V, J and clone size, and D and trimming were worked out from the DNA. This sample is represented by about 2.4 million clones; approximately 94% of them were singletons. In total, the top ten clones hold 0.36% of the sample.

The sample was naive CD4+ T cells from PBMCs. The sample's cell subset or site label, decoded: CD45RA+ positively selected. The V gene is TRBV6-1 and the J gene is TRBJ2-7; the D gene is possibly TRBD1 or TRBD2, with 5 bases matching each. This receptor was obtained from a man aged 18 to 35 in good health. Some clones in this sample may be carry-over from other donors' samples. Here is the DNA: TGTGCCAGCAGTGAAAGTGAGGGGTACGAGCAGTACTTC. This gives the protein CASSESEGYEQYF.